This TCR beta chain comes out of a study of cytomegalovirus exposure and HLA in healthy donors. The study's findings and limits: Overall, approximately 150 TCR beta chains were annotated as cytomegalovirus-associated.

This CDR3 contains 12 residues. V lost 2 bases and J 6 bases, leaving 6 bases between the germline ends. The germline V gene has CDR1 SGHKS and CDR2 YYEKEE (reference sequence). This clone appeared once. The antigen is undetermined. The PCR ran on 60 Vbeta and 13 Jbeta primers. Using immunoSEQ multiplex PCR, the repertoire was profiled, and TCRdb retains in-frame clones only, with some absent. This sample carries 150,000 to 200,000 clones, 75% to 90% of them seen once, and the ten largest clones take roughly 2.8%. This receptor was identified in a woman in her forties or fifties in good health and CMV-seropositive. Sequences were obtained from PBMCs. The V and J genes are TRBV5-5 and TRBJ2-1; D is unresolved. The CDR3 DNA sequence: TGTGCCAGCAGCTTATCGGGCAATGAGCAGTTCTTC. Protein product: CASSLSGNEQFF.